This T cell receptor beta chain was obtained from a study of vaccination and CD4 T cells after COVID-19. Across the study: Post-vaccine sample collection happened at a median of about 72 days after dose two, ranging 14 to 241. The stimulating agents, overlapping spike peptides, came from SARS-CoV-2, HCoV-NL63, HCoV-OC43 and HCoV-229E.

The Oncomine TCR Beta short-read assay sequenced DNA from cultured CD4+ T cells. TCRdb ran MiXCR on the PCR reads and lists one entry per CDR3 protein. The table records more than 14,000 distinct CDR3 sequences, 48% of them present only once. Points on this clonotype: Its antigen is not known.

The CDR3 is 16 residues long. Germline V gene sequence: CDR1 DFQATT, CDR2 SNEGSKA (reference sequence). The junction had 11 bases not matched to a gene; V was cut back by 3 bases and J by 3 bases. As for treatment: approximately nine-day PBMC culture with coronavirus spike peptide pools or control peptides (ViraFEST assay). Peptide pool stimulation in ViraFEST expanded antigen-specific T cells, whose TCRs were then sequenced. This chain connects TRBV20-1 to TRBJ1-5; 7 bases fit TRBD1. The sequencing sample was made of CD4+ T cells from blood, cultured in vitro. The receptor's source is a human donor who had recovered from COVID-19. The CDR3 loop reads CSARGPAGGINQPQHF. CDR3 DNA sequence: TGCAGTGCTAGGGGCCCGGCAGGGGGAATCAATCAGCCCCAGCATTTT.